Here is one T cell receptor beta chain with its context. Antigen: not known. The data were taken from a study of shared clonotypes between healthy human individuals. Study-wide background: Contributing individuals were two females and a few males aged 18 to 49. Study-level results: In four donors, approximately 5% of naive CD4 clonotypes appeared in common.

Samples underwent the assay at deep level. The assay was immunoSEQ multiplex PCR, and TCRdb's table has in-frame clones only and misses some. The sample holds about 1.1 million clones, roughly 80% seen once. CD4+ cell separation produced CD45RA+ naive and CD45RA-negative memory subsets. Trimming cost V 4 bases and J 7 bases; bases outside gene matches: 6. Germline CDR1 is SNHLY and CDR2 is FYNNEI. The CDR3 is made up of 13 amino acids. This clonotype originated in a young man in good health. Some clones in this sample may be carry-over from other donors' samples. The rearrangement links TRBV2 to TRBJ1-2; TRBD1 matches at 7 bases. Sequencing input: memory CD4+ T cells from PBMCs. The subset denotes: CD45RA-negative fraction. As DNA, the CDR3 is TGTGCCAGCAGTGGAGGGACAGTTGGTGGCTACACCTTC. It translates to CASSGGTVGGYTF.